This T cell receptor beta chain derives from a study of T cell responses to AZD1222 COVID-19 vaccine. Using immunoSEQ multiplex PCR, the repertoire was profiled, and TCRdb retains in-frame clones only, with some absent. The sample holds 90,000 to 95,000 clones; about 88% are singletons and the top ten take 15% to 20%. The CDR3 loop spans 21 amino acids. The V and J genes are TRBV21-1 and TRBJ1-5; no DNA check was done on the table's D call, TRBD1. TRBV21-1 is tagged as a pseudogene. The sample here was peripheral blood, taken on day 0 of AZD1222 vaccination. The origin of this receptor is an adult in good health. The CDR3 nucleotides are TGTGCCAGCAGCAAAAAGGGGGTTCTGGGCAGGGACCTGTATAGCAATCAGCCCCAGCATTTT. This translates into CASSKKGVLGRDLYSNQPQHF.